This note documents a single TCR beta chain sequence. Its specificity is unknown. These data originate in a study of blood T cells in healthy people across ages. Study-level points and caveats: Both naive CD4+ cell counts and diversity were greater in long-lived donors than in aged donors.

Every sample yielded at least 6.5 million isolated PBMCs. The use of a sample-barcoded 5' primer and a J-beta primer mix characterized a second PCR of roughly 7 to 11 cycles. Researchers report that each sample yielded at least 2.5 million CDR3-containing paired-end reads. TCRdb reanalysed the 5' RACE reads using MiXCR and keeps one entry per CDR3 protein. Among some 1,500,000 distinct CDR3 sequences, less than 45% were seen once, and the ten largest hold under 5%. The CDR3 is 12 amino acids. CDR1 is KGHDR, CDR2 SFDVKD, per germline. Trimming left V 4 bases short and J 1 base short, with 1 base between.

The TCR was taken from a woman between 18 and 29 years old in good health. Sequencing was performed on blood. The gene calls are TRBV24-1 and TRBJ1-5, with D hard to call. Here the CDR3 reads CATSDSNQPQHF. The CDR3, as DNA: TGTGCCACCAGTGACAGCAATCAGCCCCAGCATTTT.